This T cell receptor beta chain was identified during a study of T cell responses to AZD1222 COVID-19 vaccine. CDR3 length: 18 amino acids. V lost 5 bases to trimming and J lost 3 bases; unmatched junction nucleotides: 9. Germline lookup yields CDR1 SGHTA and CDR2 FQGTGA. Repertoires were generated with immunoSEQ multiplex PCR, while TCRdb's copy carries only in-frame clones and drops some. The repertoire has about 150,000 clones, about 93% of them found once; the top ten carry over 3%. This material consisted of peripheral blood, taken on day 0 of AZD1222 vaccination. The TCR originated in an adult in good health. The J gene is TRBJ2-2, the V gene TRBV7-3, with TRBD2 identical over 13 bases. The CDR3 DNA sequence: TGTGCCAGCAGCCCCCAGGGACTAGCGGGGAAGCACACCGGGGAGCTGTTTTTT. Translated, it gives CASSPQGLAGKHTGELFF.